The 20 T cell receptor beta chains presented below share a single source sample, sequenced in a study of T cell responses to AZD1222 COVID-19 vaccine. TCRdb's table, derived via immunoSEQ multiplex PCR, lists solely in-frame clones and lacks some. The sample shows around 69,000 clones, 84% of them seen only once. This specimen was peripheral blood, taken on day 0 of AZD1222 vaccination. The receptors here all came from an adult in good health.

The CDR3 nucleotides are TGTGCCAGCAGCGCCCCTTATTCTTTAGCGGGGGGGTCGGATACGCAGTATTTT. Protein sequence: CASSAPYSLAGGSDTQYF. J is TRBJ2-3 and V is TRBV9; 11 nucleotides align to TRBD2. Germline loops: CDR1 SGDLS, CDR2 YYNGEE. The CDR3 totals 18 residues. Unmatched junction bases numbered 15, after V lost 3 bases and J lost 6 bases.

This clone was detected once. The chain couples TRBV5-1 to TRBJ2-5, with D maybe TRBD2 (5 bases). CDR1 and CDR2 (germline): SGHRS, YFSETQ. The CDR3 extends over 15 amino acids. V lost 3 bases and J 5 bases, leaving 17 bases between the germline ends. The CDR3 spells CASSSSRPSGETQYF. The CDR3, as DNA: TGCGCCAGCAGCTCAAGCCGTCCCTCGGGGGAGACCCAGTACTTC.

The CDR3: CASSLQGDSYEQYF. The CDR3, as DNA: TGTGCCAGCAGCCTCCAGGGGGACTCCTACGAGCAGTACTTC. V and J are TRBV13 and TRBJ2-7; TRBD1 agrees at 7 bases. After removal of 5 bases from V and 0 bases from J, the junction contained 4 bases not matched to a gene. CDR3 size: 14 residues. Germline assignment: CDR1 PRHDT and CDR2 FYEKMQ (reference sequence).

The rearrangement uses TRBV4-1 and TRBJ1-2, with 7 bases identical to TRBD1. Germline V gives CDR1 MGHRA, CDR2 YSYEKL. V lost 4 bases, J lost 5 bases, and 10 bases stayed unmatched. This CDR3 is 15 amino acids long. The CDR3 coding sequence is TGCGCCAGCAGCCCCACAGGGGCCCTCGGTTATGGCTACACCTTC. This translates into CASSPTGALGYGYTF.

This chain uses TRBV30 with TRBJ1-6, with 8 bases that match TRBD1. J lost 7 bases, V lost 2 bases, and 10 bases had no gene match. The CDR3 runs 16 residues. CDR1 is GTSNPN and CDR2 is SVGIG in the germline V gene (reference sequence). The CDR3 reads CAWSIPTGQVNSPLHF. The CDR3 DNA is TGTGCCTGGAGTATACCGACGGGACAGGTCAATTCACCCCTCCACTTT.

The chain joins TRBV5-8 to TRBJ1-4; TRBD1 agrees at 7 bases. Germline trimming cut 1 base from V and 0 bases from J; bases unmatched to any gene: 9. This CDR3 comprises 18 residues. Germline CDR1 reads SGHTS; CDR2 reads YDEGEE. CDR3: CASSLSRGPASTNEKLFF. CDR3 nucleotide sequence: TGTGCCAGCAGCTTGTCGAGGGGGCCGGCCTCAACTAATGAAAAACTGTTTTTT.

The V gene is TRBV5-1, the J gene TRBJ2-7, with D perhaps TRBD1 or TRBD2 (5 bases each). The CDR3 consists of 14 residues. V was trimmed by 5 bases and J by 2 bases, leaving 14 bases between them. Germline CDR1 SGHRS, CDR2 YFSETQ. The CDR3 reads CASSIEGRTYEQYF. Written as DNA, the CDR3 is TGCGCCAGCAGTATAGAGGGACGGACCTACGAGCAGTACTTC.

This clone occurred a few times. The rearrangement uses TRBV25-1 and TRBJ1-1, with D hard to call. Looked up from germline, CDR1 is MGHDK and CDR2 is SYGVNS. The CDR3 sequence is 13 residues long. The ends were cut back, 11 bases at V and 4 bases at J, with 17 bases in the middle. The CDR3 sequence: CAQAGGLSTEAFF. The CDR3 bases are TGTGCCCAAGCCGGAGGGTTGAGCACTGAAGCTTTCTTT.

The chain uses TRBV5-6 and TRBJ1-3; TRBD1 is a possible D gene (5 bases). Trimming stripped 4 bases from V and 7 bases from J, with 18 bases between. Looked up from germline, CDR1 is SGHDT and CDR2 is YYEEEE. This CDR3 region has 15 residues. CDR3 DNA sequence: TGTGCCAGCAGCACCGGCGAGGGGAGCTGGAACACCATATATTTT. It codes for CASSTGEGSWNTIYF.

This clone is a singleton in its sample. V usage is TRBV7-2 and J usage is TRBJ1-6; 8 bases fit TRBD1. Germline V gene data show CDR1 as SGHTA and CDR2 as FQGNSA. The V gene end was trimmed by 1 base and the J gene end by 0 bases; junction bases not matched to a gene: 8. This CDR3 contains 19 residues. The CDR3 here is CASSLVGGRGHSYNSPLHF. DNA for the CDR3: TGTGCCAGCAGCTTAGTAGGGGGCAGGGGGCACTCCTATAATTCACCCCTCCACTTT.

The genes are TRBV28 and TRBJ1-6, with TRBD1 identical over 7 bases. Germline-derived CDR1 and CDR2 are MDHEN and SYDVKM. This CDR3 contains 17 residues. Losses at the gene ends were 5 bases for V and 0 bases for J; bases not matched to a gene: 7. For the CDR3, the DNA is TGTGCCAGCAGTCACTCTGACAGGGCCTCCTATAATTCACCCCTCCACTTT. This translates into CASSHSDRASYNSPLHF. Full variable domain (outside the CDR3, taken from reference TRBV28 and TRBJ1-6): DVKVTQSSRYLVKRTGEKVFLECVQDMDHENMFWYRQDPGLGLRLIYFSYDVKMKEKGDIPEGYSVSREKKERFSLILESASTNQTSMYLCASSHSDRASYNSPLHFGNGTRLTVT.

This clone is a singleton in its sample. The chain joins TRBV27 to TRBJ2-4, with D maybe TRBD2 (6 bases). The germline V and J ends were trimmed by 4 bases and 0 bases, with 13 bases remaining between them. This CDR3 comprises 16 residues. From germline, CDR1 is MNHEY and CDR2 SMNVEV (reference sequence). CDR3 in DNA: TGTGCCAGCAGTTCGGGACTGTACATAGCCAAAAACATTCAGTACTTC. This encodes CASSSGLYIAKNIQYF.

The chain couples TRBV5-6 to TRBJ2-1, with a weak D call TRBD1 (5 bases). This CDR3 has 14 amino acids. Looked up from germline, CDR1 is SGHDT and CDR2 is YYEEEE. Trimming pared 6 bases from V and 7 bases from J, leaving 17 bases between. For the CDR3, the DNA is TGTGCCAGCAACGAGGAGTCAGGGTTTAATGAGCAGTTCTTC. Translation: CASNEESGFNEQFF.

This clone has more than one count but fewer than ten. CDR3 region: CSASAHYGYTF. The CDR3 DNA sequence: TGCAGTGCTTCAGCCCACTATGGCTACACCTTC. V usage is TRBV20-1 and J usage is TRBJ1-2, with D unclear. Germline CDR1 and CDR2: DFQATT and SNEGSKA (reference sequence). Trimming left V 5 bases short and J 3 bases short, with 7 bases between. This CDR3 spans 11 amino acids.

This chain joins TRBV2 and TRBJ1-2; no clear D. From germline, CDR1 is SNHLY and CDR2 FYNNEI. This CDR3 comprises 11 residues. V was trimmed by 10 bases and J by 2 bases, leaving 8 bases between them. The CDR3 protein is CATGQNYGYTF. CDR3 DNA: TGTGCCACCGGGCAGAACTATGGCTACACCTTC.

The gene calls are TRBV12-3 or TRBV12-4 and TRBJ1-2, with D possibly TRBD1 on 6 matching bases. The CDR3 length is 12 residues. V lost 6 bases to trimming and J lost 14 bases, with 19 bases between them. In DNA form, the CDR3 reads TGTGCCAGCAGCGTTCAGGGGTTGGTCCCTACCTTC. This translates into CASSVQGLVPTF.

The chain links TRBV11-3 to TRBJ2-1, with D possibly matching TRBD1 (5 bases). V was pared by 2 bases and J by 4 bases, with 12 bases between. Germline CDR1 reads SGHNT; CDR2 reads YENEEA. The CDR3 sequence is 15 residues long. The CDR3 here is CASSLMQGLYNEQFF. As DNA, the CDR3 is TGTGCCAGCAGCTTAATGCAGGGCCTTTACAATGAGCAGTTCTTC.

This sequence joins TRBV7-9 and TRBJ2-7; 8 bases map to TRBD1. J was trimmed by 5 bases and V by 1 base; bases with no gene match: 16. Germline V lookup: CDR1 SEHNR, CDR2 FQNEAQ (reference sequence). The CDR3 has 18 amino acids. The CDR3 region is CASSLVGRGLPYGNEQYF. DNA of the CDR3: TGTGCCAGCAGCTTAGTGGGCAGGGGGCTCCCCTATGGAAACGAGCAGTACTTC.

The V gene is TRBV25-1, the J gene TRBJ2-7; no clear D gene. Trimming pared 5 bases from V and 1 base from J, leaving 3 bases between. The CDR3 sequence is 11 residues long. Germline V gene data show CDR1 as MGHDK and CDR2 as SYGVNS. This CDR3 reads CASSRSYEQYF. The DNA for the CDR3 is TGTGCCAGCAGTCGATCCTACGAGCAGTACTTC.

In the case of this clone: An end of the junction differs from the germline gene, which may be a read error. The chain carries TRBV5-6 and TRBJ2-7; 8 positions match TRBD1. Germline V lookup: CDR1 SGHDT, CDR2 YYEEEE. This CDR3 is built from 14 residues. CDR3 DNA: TGTGCCAGCAGTTTGGCGGACAGGGTCCACGAGCAGTACTTC. Protein product: CASSLADRVHEQYF.